This TCR beta chain is drawn from a study of CD8 T cells in ankylosing spondylitis. In this sample, this clonotype turned up many times. The target antigen is unknown. General observations from the study: Existing reports had already noted some motif variants in reactive arthritis synovial fluid and blood.

Using quantitative 5'-RACE with molecular barcodes, the authors made TCR beta libraries. TCRdb analysed the 5' RACE reads with MiXCR anew, one entry per CDR3 protein. The sample carries 25,000 to 35,000 distinct CDR3 sequences, 5.3% recorded once. The length of the CDR3 is 13 residues. Between the trimmed V and J ends, which lost 0 bases and 5 bases, there was a span of 5 bases. Germline V gene sequence: CDR1 SGDLS, CDR2 YYNGEE. This chain uses TRBV9 with TRBJ2-2; D ambiguous. Sequenced material: blood, either unsorted or a sorted T cell fraction (not recorded which). This TCR derives from a female donor with ankylosing spondylitis or in good health (not recorded which). DNA of the CDR3: TGTGCCAGCAGCGTAGCTACTACCGGGGAGCTGTTTTTT. It is translated as CASSVATTGELFF.